These 30 T cell receptor beta chains were sequenced from one sample in a study of cytomegalovirus exposure and HLA in healthy donors. Primers for the PCR totalled 60 Vbeta and 13 Jbeta. Measured with immunoSEQ multiplex PCR; TCRdb has only the in-frame clones, and not every one. Seen here are 100,000 to 120,000 clones, 67% observed once, and the top ten hold 8% to 10%. Sequencing input: PBMCs. The receptors here all came from a man between 18 and 35 years old in good health and CMV-seropositive.

This clone has more than one count but fewer than ten. V gene TRBV4-1 combines with J gene TRBJ1-1, with D uncertain. V lost 3 bases to trimming and J lost 4 bases, with 9 bases between them. The CDR3 has 13 residues. Germline V CDR1 and CDR2: MGHRA, YSYEKL. CDR3 DNA: TGCGCCAGCAGCCACGCAGGTCCCACTGAAGCTTTCTTT. This codes for CASSHAGPTEAFF.

The rearrangement joins TRBV6-4 to TRBJ2-3; 10 nucleotides line up with TRBD2. The CDR3 has 15 amino acids. V trimming: 5 bases; J trimming: 4 bases; junction bases outside the gene matches: 6. Germline CDR1 is MRHNA and CDR2 is SNTAGT. CDR3 sequence reads: CASSLSGGEADTQYF. The DNA for the CDR3 is TGTGCCAGCAGTCTGAGCGGGGGGGAGGCAGATACGCAGTATTTT.

Only a few counts were recorded for this clone. This chain joins TRBV7-9 and TRBJ2-1; D might be TRBD1 (6 bases). Per germline, CDR1 SEHNR and CDR2 FQNEAQ (reference sequence). The germline V and J ends were trimmed by 0 bases and 0 bases, with 15 bases remaining between them. The length of the CDR3 is 18 residues. As DNA, the CDR3 is TGTGCCAGCAGCTTAGCTAGGGATGCGGACAGCTCCTACAATGAGCAGTTCTTC. The encoded protein is CASSLARDADSSYNEQFF.

Only a few counts were recorded for this clone. The chain employs TRBV6-5 and TRBJ1-1; D is unresolved. Germline V gene lookup returns CDR1 MNHEY and CDR2 SVGAGI. V was clipped by 6 bases and J by 1 base, with 9 bases between them. The CDR3 sequence is 13 residues long. This CDR3 is CASRPYPNTEAFF. The CDR3 region has the DNA TGTGCCAGCAGACCCTATCCGAACACTGAAGCTTTCTTT.

The CDR3 nucleotides are TGTGCCAGCAGCAGTCTGGGAGGAAATGAAAAACTGTTTTTT. Translation gives CASSSLGGNEKLFF. The chain joins TRBV11-3 to TRBJ1-4; D is unclear. Germline assignment: CDR1 SGHNT and CDR2 YENEEA. The CDR3 sequence is 14 residues long. V was trimmed by 5 bases and J by 5 bases, leaving 12 bases between them.

V usage is TRBV5-6 and J usage is TRBJ1-3; D might be TRBD1 (6 bases). From germline, CDR1 is SGHDT and CDR2 YYEEEE. The CDR3 sequence is 16 residues long. V was clipped by 2 bases and J by 0 bases, with 12 bases between them. The DNA of the CDR3 is TGTGCCAGCAGCTTCCGACGGACAGCCTCTGGAAACACCATATATTTT. It encodes CASSFRRTASGNTIYF. The variable domain in full, completed from reference TRBV5-6 and TRBJ1-3, reads DAGVTQSPTHLIKTRGQQVTLRCSPKSGHDTVSWYQQALGQGPQFIFQYYEEEERQRGNFPDRFSGHQFPNYSSELNVNALLLGDSALYLCASSFRRTASGNTIYFGEGSWLTVV.

The rearrangement joins TRBV7-2 to TRBJ2-5, with a weak D call TRBD2 (6 bases). Trimming pared 3 bases from V and 5 bases from J, leaving 16 bases between. The CDR3 contains 15 residues. Germline CDR1 SGHTA, CDR2 FQGNSA. The CDR3 loop is CASSLDPWGRETQYF. The CDR3 DNA is TGTGCCAGCAGCTTGGACCCCTGGGGGAGGGAGACCCAGTACTTC. Variable domain in full (rest from reference TRBV7-2 and TRBJ2-5): GAGVSQSPSNKVTEKGKDVELRCDPISGHTALYWYRQSLGQGLEFLIYFQGNSAPDKSGLPSDRFSAERTGGSVSTLTIQRTQQEDSAVYLCASSLDPWGRETQYFGPGTRLLVL.

The V call is TRBV30, the J call TRBJ2-6; TRBD1 agrees at 8 bases. Germline loops: CDR1 GTSNPN, CDR2 SVGIG (reference sequence). V was pared by 4 bases and J by 2 bases, with 4 bases of the junction left unmatched. CDR3 length equals 15 residues. CDR3 residues: CAWIGQGAGANVLTF. CDR3 DNA: TGTGCCTGGATCGGACAGGGAGCTGGGGCCAACGTCCTGACTTTC.

V is TRBV5-4 and J is TRBJ2-2; D is possibly TRBD2 (6 bases). V lost 3 bases and J 4 bases, leaving 16 bases between the germline ends. Germline V gene data show CDR1 as SGHNT and CDR2 as YYREEE (reference sequence). CDR3 length: 16 amino acids. The CDR3 loop reads CASSSLGRGRTGELFF. CDR3 DNA: TGTGCCAGCAGCTCACTGGGGCGGGGTCGCACCGGGGAGCTGTTTTTT.

The chain combines TRBV5-8 with TRBJ2-7; D possibly corresponds to TRBD1 (6 bases). CDR1 and CDR2 (germline): SGHTS, YDEGEE. CDR3 length equals 15 residues. V was cut by 1 base and J by 2 bases, with 13 bases left in between. CDR3 DNA: TGTGCCAGCAGCTTGCGACAGGTTGATACCTACGAGCAGTACGTC. Amino acids: CASSLRQVDTYEQYV.

This clone has just a few counts. The chain couples TRBV27 to TRBJ1-5; no firm D call. The CDR3 is 14 amino acids. CDR1 and CDR2 (germline): MNHEY, SMNVEV (reference sequence). V was pared by 2 bases and J by 5 bases, with 10 bases between. The CDR3 DNA sequence: TGTGCCAGCAGTTTAGCAGGTTCTCATCAGCCCCAGCATTTT. Translated, it gives CASSLAGSHQPQHF.

This chain links TRBV6-5 with TRBJ2-3, with D perhaps matching TRBD1 (6 bases). The CDR3 consists of 14 residues. CDR1 is MNHEY, CDR2 SVGAGI, per germline. V lost 2 bases, J lost 5 bases, and 11 bases lay in between. DNA of the CDR3: TGTGCCAGCAGTTACGTCCTAGGGGGAGATACGCAGTATTTT. It translates to CASSYVLGGDTQYF.

This rearrangement joins TRBV5-6 to TRBJ2-7; 10 bases fit TRBD2. The germline V gene has CDR1 SGHDT and CDR2 YYEEEE. Trimming at V came to 5 bases and at J to 6 bases, leaving 8 bases not matched to a gene. There are 14 residues in the CDR3. The CDR3 DNA reads as TGTGCCAGCAGACCAGCGGGGGGGCTCAGCGAGCAGTACTTC. Amino acids: CASRPAGGLSEQYF.

CDR3 sequence (DNA): TGTGCCACCAAACCGGGACTAGAAACAGATACGCAGTATTTT. This encodes CATKPGLETDTQYF. J is TRBJ2-3 and V is TRBV6-1; 8 nucleotides match TRBD2. V gave up 10 bases and J gave up 3 bases; unmatched junction bases: 9. Germline V gene lookup returns CDR1 MNHNS and CDR2 SASEGT. CDR3 length equals 14 residues.

The chain links TRBV4-3 to TRBJ1-1, with D hard to call. Germline V gene lookup returns CDR1 LGHNA and CDR2 YSLEER. The CDR3 is 15 residues long. Trimming removed 4 bases from V and 1 base from J, with 13 bases in between. CDR3 sequence reads: CASSRRSEGNTEAFF. The CDR3 coding sequence is TGCGCCAGCAGCCGACGTTCCGAGGGGAACACTGAAGCTTTCTTT.

This rearrangement joins TRBV2 to TRBJ2-1; D ambiguous. The germline CDR1 and CDR2 sequences are SNHLY and FYNNEI. V lost 10 bases and J lost 4, with 14 bases in between. This CDR3 contains 13 residues. CDR3 sequence (DNA): TGTGCCACATCGAGAATTTCTTACAATGAGCAGTTCTTC. Amino acids: CATSRISYNEQFF.

The count of this clone is one. The V gene is TRBV7-9, the J gene TRBJ2-3, with 10 nucleotides matching TRBD2. Germline CDR1 SEHNR, CDR2 FQNEAQ (reference sequence). The CDR3 runs 16 residues. Trimming cost V 4 bases and J 2 bases; bases outside gene matches: 6. CDR3 DNA: TGTGCCAGCAGCTCCCCAGCGGGGGGGCTCACAGATACGCAGTATTTT. Amino acid sequence: CASSSPAGGLTDTQYF.

V gene TRBV18 combines with J gene TRBJ2-3, with D possibly matching TRBD1 (7 bases). The CDR3 has 15 amino acids. Trimming pared 4 bases from V and 4 bases from J, leaving 15 bases between. Germline V gene data show CDR1 as KGHSH and CDR2 as LQKENI. The CDR3 spells CASSLNQGGPDTQYF. The CDR3 DNA is TGTGCCAGCTCACTAAATCAGGGGGGCCCAGATACGCAGTATTTT.

The rearrangement links TRBV18 to TRBJ2-7, with D possibly TRBD1 on 6 matching bases. Germline V gene sequence: CDR1 KGHSH, CDR2 LQKENI. V was cut by 3 bases and J by 5 bases, with 8 bases left in between. The CDR3 length is 12 residues. CDR3 sequence: CASSPTGNEQYF. In DNA form, the CDR3 reads TGTGCCAGCTCACCGACAGGCAACGAGCAGTACTTC. The full variable domain, rest sourced from reference TRBV18 and TRBJ2-7, is NAGVMQNPRHLVRRRGQEARLRCSPMKGHSHVYWYRQLPEEGLKFMVYLQKENIIDESGMPKERFSAEFPKEGPSILRIQQVVRGDSAAYFCASSPTGNEQYFGPGTRLTVT.

V is TRBV5-1 and J is TRBJ2-3; 9 bases agree with TRBD1. Per the germline V gene, CDR1 is SGHRS and CDR2 is YFSETQ. The length of the CDR3 is 16 residues. Germline trimming cut 2 bases from V and 2 bases from J; bases unmatched to any gene: 6. Here the CDR3 reads CASSFTRDRVTDTQYF. The CDR3 DNA is TGCGCCAGCAGCTTTACCCGGGACAGGGTCACAGATACGCAGTATTTT. Drawing the rest from reference TRBV5-1 and TRBJ2-3, the complete variable domain is KAGVTQTPRYLIKTRGQQVTLSCSPISGHRSVSWYQQTPGQGLQFLFEYFSETQRNKGNFPGRFSGRQFSNSRSEMNVSTLELGDSALYLCASSFTRDRVTDTQYFGPGTRLTVL.

The chain has TRBV2 and TRBJ1-4, with TRBD1 matching over 8 bases. The ends lost 6 bases at V and 3 bases at J; junction bases unmatched: 6. This CDR3 spans 15 amino acids. CDR1 SNHLY and CDR2 FYNNEI come from the germline V gene. The CDR3 nucleotides are TGTGCCAGCAGCCAAATCAGGGGGCCTAATGAAAAACTGTTTTTT. Its protein product is CASSQIRGPNEKLFF.

V usage is TRBV5-1 and J usage is TRBJ2-5; D call uncertain. Trimming cost V 0 bases and J 5 bases, with 8 bases left between them. The germline V gene encodes CDR1 SGHRS and CDR2 YFSETQ. CDR3 length equals 13 residues. The CDR3: CASSLGFQETQYF. CDR3 in DNA: TGCGCCAGCAGCTTGGGCTTTCAGGAGACCCAGTACTTC.

This clone was recorded a few times. This chain connects TRBV4-2 to TRBJ2-1; 10 bases map to TRBD2. Trimming removed 4 bases from V and 5 bases from J; junction bases left unmatched: 8. Germline V gene lookup returns CDR1 LGHNA and CDR2 YNFKEQ. The CDR3 is made up of 16 amino acids. CDR3 residues: CASSREWTSGHNEQFF. CDR3 coding DNA: TGTGCCAGCAGCCGAGAGTGGACTAGCGGACACAATGAGCAGTTCTTC.

This sequence joins TRBV7-2 and TRBJ2-3, with 8 nucleotides matching TRBD2. Looked up from germline, CDR1 is SGHTA and CDR2 is FQGNSA. With 0 bases clipped from V and 4 bases from J, the junction kept 3 bases outside the gene matches. This CDR3 spans 15 amino acids. This CDR3 reads CASSLARGGPDTQYF. The CDR3 DNA reads as TGTGCCAGCAGCTTAGCTCGGGGGGGGCCAGATACGCAGTATTTT.

This clone has just one count. The chain links TRBV7-2 to TRBJ2-5, with TRBD1 matching over 9 bases. Germline assignment: CDR1 SGHTA and CDR2 FQGNSA. The CDR3 contains 16 residues. Trimming took 5 bases from V and 5 from J; bases not matched to a gene: 12. CDR3 bases: TGTGCCAGCAGCCCCATTAGGGACAGGGTGGGGGAGACCCAGTACTTC. It yields the protein CASSPIRDRVGETQYF.

V is TRBV7-9 and J is TRBJ1-3; D is perhaps TRBD1 (6 bases). This CDR3 has 15 amino acids. V lost 1 base to trimming and J lost 0 bases, with 7 bases between them. Per the germline V gene, CDR1 is SEHNR and CDR2 is FQNEAQ (reference sequence). CDR3 residues: CASSLGGGSGNTIYF. Here the CDR3 DNA reads TGTGCCAGCAGCTTAGGAGGGGGCTCTGGAAACACCATATATTTT.

Here the CDR3 reads CASSLETSTDTQYF. As DNA, the CDR3 is TGTGCCAGCAGCTTAGAGACTAGCACAGATACGCAGTATTTT. The chain carries TRBV7-8 and TRBJ2-3; D remains unclear. Trimming took off 1 base at V and 0 bases at J, with 5 bases between the two ends. In germline, CDR1 is SGHVS, CDR2 FQNEAQ. The CDR3 sequence is 14 residues long.

This clone was seen only a few times. The chain is built from TRBV6-6 and TRBJ2-5, with 7 positions matching TRBD1. V trimming: 9 bases; J trimming: 3 bases; junction bases outside the gene matches: 4. The CDR3 extends over 12 amino acids. CDR1 MNHNY and CDR2 SVGAGI come from the germline V gene (reference sequence). The CDR3 reads CASSQGEETQYF. CDR3 bases: TGTGCCAGTTCCCAGGGGGAAGAGACCCAGTACTTC.

The chain carries TRBV28 and TRBJ2-6; weak D call: TRBD1 (5 bases). The CDR3 runs 18 residues. Trimming shortened V by 6 bases and J by 1 base, and 19 bases separated the two germline ends. Per the germline V gene, CDR1 is MDHEN and CDR2 is SYDVKM. For the CDR3, the DNA is TGTGCCAGCAGCAAAGCAATTCTGACAGTGTCTGGGGCCAACGTCCTGACTTTC. Encoded protein: CASSKAILTVSGANVLTF.

This chain uses TRBV9 with TRBJ1-2; 9 nucleotides align to TRBD1. Germline lookup yields CDR1 SGDLS and CDR2 YYNGEE. The CDR3 runs 14 residues. The ends lost 4 bases at V and 7 bases at J; junction bases unmatched: 8. For the CDR3, the DNA is TGTGCCAGCAGCCCCCCACAGGGGGCCGGTGGCTACACCTTC. It codes for CASSPPQGAGGYTF. Full variable domain (remainder filled in from reference TRBV9 and TRBJ1-2): DSGVTQTPKHLITATGQRVTLRCSPRSGDLSVYWYQQSLDQGLQFLIQYYNGEERAKGNILERFSAQQFPDLHSELNLSSLELGDSALYFCASSPPQGAGGYTFGSGTRLTVV.